This T cell receptor beta chain derives from a study of T cells after yellow fever vaccination (dated by TCRdb to between 2018 and 2021). About the investigation overall: Libraries from fractions with low cell numbers were prepared with the SMART-Seq v4 Ultra Low Input RNA kit. To track T-cell clones before and after primary and booster YFV17D yellow fever vaccination, bulk TCR alpha and beta repertoires were sequenced longitudinally. Two healthy male donors, one aged 18 to 30 and one aged 30 to 40 years, made up the cohort. Blood samples were taken at several timepoints before and after primary and secondary immunization, and bulk PBMC replicates and cell subsets were isolated.

About this clonotype: Its antigen is not yet known. Base qualities are not recorded, but no much larger clone differs from it by a single base.

TCR cDNA was synthesized by 5'RACE template switching, through which a universal primer site and unique molecular identifiers were introduced. Priming for cDNA synthesis came from both the TCR alpha and TCR beta constant segments. Library amplification involved two PCR steps, and the second step added sample barcodes and sequencing adapters. Sequencing of libraries was performed on Illumina HiSeq 2500 (2x100 bp) or NovaSeq (2x150 bp). The source study handled its data this way. Demultiplexing of reads and collapsing into UMI consensus sequences were performed with MIGEC, and V(D)J alignment was carried out with MiXCR. Vaccine-responding clonotypes were identified with edgeR using replicate PBMC samples, with FDR below 0.01 and a log2 fold change above 5 up to day 15 being required. Each bulk clonotype received a CD4 or CD8 identity based on whether the sequenced CD4 or CD8 repertoire contained that clonotype at higher abundance. TCRdb handled the public reads itself, with Q25 trimming in fastp and clone calling in MiXCR, and kept productive beta chains. CDR3 protein sequences are deduplicated, and each keeps its most common genes and DNA. The V and J calls were not made by the authors but by TCRdb's processing. The table for this sample lists 620,000 or so distinct CDR3 sequences; less than 20% of them were counted only once. The ten biggest clones cover approximately 15% of the sample.

Overall study results and their limits: Most clones expanded after primary vaccination were re-detected after the booster (almost 98% of CD4 and approximately 88% of CD8), suggesting broad memory maintenance. Compared with the primary T-cell response, the secondary T-cell response was weaker but faster, peaking on day 5 rather than day 15. Computational filtering was needed because FACS-sorted repertoires could contain abundant contaminating clonotypes from the bulk population. A small share of clonotypes occurred in both CD4 and CD8 compartments, likely arising from convergent recombination. Only a couple of donors were included in the study, so the extent to which the findings can be generalized is limited.

The intended sense of this specimen's treatment or condition label: live attenuated yellow fever vaccine strain. Two biological replicates of bulk PBMCs were collected at each blood-draw timepoint. PBMCs were isolated from peripheral blood using a standard Ficoll-Paque protocol. RNA was extracted with TriZol from bulk PBMCs, CD4 and CD8 fractions, and dextramer-positive and dextramer-negative fractions. Based on the germline V gene, the CDR1 and CDR2 sequences are KGHSH and LQKENI. Trimming at the junction amounts to 3 bases on V and 4 bases on J, and the germline ends lie 11 bases apart. The CDR3 numbers 14 residues from cysteine through phenylalanine. Only CDR3 DNA remains: 42 bases, in frame from the first base.

The chain is encoded by TRBV18 joined to TRBJ2-3; there is no confident call for the D gene. The origin of this receptor is a man aged 18 to 35 who received the YFV17D yellow fever vaccine. The sample consisted of PBMCs, taken 4 to 6 days after the first yellow fever vaccination. The nucleotides read TGTGCCAGCTCACCCGAAGGGTTCTCAGATACGCAGTATTTT. It codes for CASSPEGFSDTQYF.